This entry lists 20 T cell receptor beta chains sequenced from one sample in a study of breast tumors, draining lymph nodes, adjacent tissues. TCRdb redid the calling of the multiplex PCR reads with MiXCR, one entry per CDR3 protein. The sample carries over 200,000 distinct CDR3 sequences, about 34% recorded once. Samples came from axillary lymph nodes draining the breast cancer. The sequenced sample consisted of axillary lymph node tissue. These receptors came from a female donor with breast cancer. Some clones in this sample may be carry-over from other donors' samples.

The CDR3 DNA follows: TGTGCCAGCAGCTTATCTAACAGGGGAAGCTACACCTTC. This sequence encodes CASSLSNRGSYTF. This chain joins TRBV7-8 and TRBJ1-2, with 7 bases lining up with TRBD1. This CDR3 has 13 residues. Germline CDR1 is SGHVS and CDR2 is FQNEAQ. V was clipped by 2 bases and J by 9 bases; unmatched bases: 6.

To note about this clonotype: One junction end disagrees with the germline gene, perhaps due to a read error. This sequence joins TRBV6-5 and TRBJ2-2; D perhaps matches TRBD2 (6 bases). The germline gives CDR1 MNHEY, CDR2 SVGAGI. This CDR3 has 16 residues. The CDR3 loop is CASSHSIRGGTGELFF. The CDR3 nucleotides are TGTGCCAGCAGTCACTCGATTCGGGGAGGCACCGGGGAGCTGTTTTTT.

Many counts were recorded for this clonotype. The chain combines TRBV12-3 or TRBV12-4 with TRBJ2-2; 7 bases line up with TRBD2. The length of the CDR3 is 15 residues. Trimming took 3 bases from V and 4 from J; bases not matched to a gene: 5. The DNA for the CDR3 is TGTGCCAGCAGTTTGGCGGGAGATCGCACCGGGGAGCTGTTTTTT. It specifies CASSLAGDRTGELFF.

Comments on this clonotype: Mismatch with germline at one junction end may stem from a read error. V and J are TRBV18 and TRBJ2-4; 11 bases line up with TRBD2. The CDR3 loop spans 16 amino acids. Germline V CDR1 and CDR2: KGHSH, LQKENI. As DNA, the CDR3 is TGTGTCAGCTCAGCACGGAGGACTAGCGGGTTTAACATTCAGTACTTC. Amino acids: CVSSARRTSGFNIQYF.

This clonotype was seen many times. This chain joins TRBV7-2 and TRBJ2-1; 12 bases match TRBD2. CDR3 size: 16 residues. The V gene's germline CDR1 is SGHTA and CDR2 FQGNSA. The V gene end was trimmed by 6 bases and the J gene end by 0 bases; junction bases not matched to a gene: 3. Written as DNA, the CDR3 is TGTGCCAGCAGGACTAGCGGGAGCGCCTCCTACAATGAGCAGTTCTTC. This encodes CASRTSGSASYNEQFF.

This clonotype was detected a few times. CDR3 sequence: CASKRPGENNEQFF. The DNA for the CDR3 is TGTGCCAGCAAACGCCCGGGAGAGAACAATGAGCAGTTCTTC. The chain couples TRBV6-5 to TRBJ2-1, with D possibly TRBD2 on 6 matching bases. CDR1 is MNHEY, CDR2 SVGAGI, per germline. The CDR3 consists of 14 residues. V gave up 7 bases and J gave up 5 bases, with 15 bases separating them.

This clonotype was seen only a few times. A much more abundant neighbour one base away suggests this may be a read error. The rearrangement joins TRBV6-6 to TRBJ1-5; D may be TRBD1 (5 bases). V lost 5 bases, J lost 0 bases, and 8 bases lay in between. This CDR3 has 14 residues. Looked up from germline, CDR1 is MNHNY and CDR2 is SVGAGI (reference sequence). CDR3 DNA sequence: TGTGCCAGCAGTCACAGGAATAGCAATCAGCCCCAGCATTTT. It is translated as CASSHRNSNQPQHF.

This clonotype was seen many times. This sequence joins TRBV30 and TRBJ2-2, with 9 nucleotides matching TRBD1. Germline CDR1 is GTSNPN and CDR2 is SVGIG (reference sequence). The CDR3 is made up of 14 amino acids. Trimming at V came to 2 bases and at J to 6 bases, leaving 4 bases not matched to a gene. The CDR3 region is CAWSKGQGAGELFF. CDR3 in DNA: TGTGCCTGGAGTAAGGGACAGGGAGCCGGGGAGCTGTTTTTT. The entire variable domain, with the rest obtained from reference TRBV30 and TRBJ2-2, is as follows: SQTIHQWPATLVQPVGSPLSLECTVEGTSNPNLYWYRQAAGRGLQLLFYSVGIGQISSEVPQNLSASRPQDRQFILSSKKLLLSDSGFYLCAWSKGQGAGELFFGEGSRLTVL.

This clonotype was observed at least ten times. The chain has TRBV11-3 and TRBJ2-4, with unresolved D. This CDR3 contains 16 residues. Trimming cost V 3 bases and J 4 bases, with 16 bases left between them. In germline, CDR1 is SGHNT, CDR2 YENEEA. As DNA, the CDR3 is TGTGCCAGCAGCTTCCCCCGACCCGGAACAAAAAACATTCAGTACTTC. Encoded protein: CASSFPRPGTKNIQYF.

This clonotype appeared a single time. The chain is built from TRBV7-9 and TRBJ2-5, with TRBD2 identical over 10 bases. With V trimmed by 5 bases and J by 4 bases, 13 bases remained unmatched. Germline V gene sequence: CDR1 SEHNR, CDR2 FQNEAQ (reference sequence). The CDR3 runs 17 residues. The CDR3 bases are TGTGCCAGCAGCGCGCCACAAGCGGGAGGGCCTAGAGAGACCCAGTACTTC. It yields the protein CASSAPQAGGPRETQYF.

Ten or more counts support this clonotype. The chain recombines TRBV24-1 with TRBJ1-1; D possibly corresponds to TRBD1 (5 bases). Trimming took 3 bases from V and 11 from J, leaving 18 bases between them. The CDR3 runs to 14 residues. CDR1 and CDR2 (germline): KGHDR, SFDVKD. As DNA, the CDR3 is TGTGCCACCAGTGATGTCGGGACCAAGGGGCAGGCTTTCTTT. Translating gives CATSDVGTKGQAFF.

This clonotype appeared many times. This chain joins TRBV6-6 and TRBJ2-1; D is unresolved. Deletions cut 1 base from V and 3 bases from J, with 4 bases between. The CDR3 loop spans 13 amino acids. Germline V gene lookup returns CDR1 MNHNY and CDR2 SVGAGI (reference sequence). This CDR3 reads CASSYYLYNEQFF. CDR3 nucleotide sequence: TGTGCCAGCAGTTACTATCTCTACAATGAGCAGTTCTTC.

Remarks on this clonotype: A much larger clone lies a single base off, so this may be a read error. The gene calls are TRBV6-2 or TRBV6-3 and TRBJ2-7, with TRBD2 as a possible D gene (5 bases). Trimming stripped 8 bases from V and 0 bases from J, with 17 bases between. Per germline, CDR1 MNHEY and CDR2 SVGEGT. There are 15 residues in the CDR3. In DNA, the CDR3 is TGTGCCAGCGGTAGCGCTCGGGCGAACTCCTACGAGCAGTACTTC. It encodes CASGSARANSYEQYF.

Notes on this clonotype: This may come from a read error, since a much larger clone is one base off. Here the CDR3 reads CASSRGSAYGQYF. The DNA for the CDR3 is TGCGCCAGCAGCAGAGGTTCCGCCTACGGGCAGTACTTC. V usage is TRBV4-3 and J usage is TRBJ2-7; D remains ambiguous. Per the germline V gene, CDR1 is LGHNA and CDR2 is YSLEER. CDR3 length equals 13 residues.

With regard to this clonotype: This may be a read error, as it is one base from a much larger clone. J is TRBJ1-6 and V is TRBV6-5, with 8 bases identical to TRBD1. Germline-derived CDR1 and CDR2 are MNHEY and SVGAGI. The CDR3 loop spans 14 amino acids. With V trimmed by 6 bases and J by 8 bases, 6 bases remained unmatched. Here the CDR3 DNA reads TGTGCCAGCAGGCTACAGGGGGGGTATTCACCCCTCCACTTT. It yields the protein CASRLQGGYSPLHF.

The table lists this clonotype with a few counts. Just one base apart from a much larger clone, this may be a read error. The rearrangement links TRBV5-1 to TRBJ1-5, with a weak D call TRBD1 (5 bases). Germline CDR1 reads SGHRS; CDR2 reads YFSETQ. The CDR3 is 14 amino acids. The CDR3 DNA is TGCGCCAGCAGCTTGACAGGCAGCAATCACCCCCAGCATTTT. Translation: CASSLTGSNHPQHF.

The chain employs TRBV2 and TRBJ2-6; 7 bases match TRBD1. The germline V gene has CDR1 SNHLY and CDR2 FYNNEI. The CDR3 is made up of 18 amino acids. After removal of 6 bases from V and 1 base from J, the junction contained 12 bases not matched to a gene. CDR3 region: CASRLTGALSSGANVLTF. The CDR3 nucleotides read TGTGCCAGCAGGCTAACAGGGGCTCTGTCTTCTGGGGCCAACGTCCTGACTTTC.

This clonotype was picked up a small number of times. V gene TRBV29-1 combines with J gene TRBJ1-1, with no clear D. The germline V and J ends were trimmed by 7 bases and 5 bases, with 20 bases remaining between them. The germline V gene encodes CDR1 SQVTM and CDR2 ANQGSEA. This CDR3 is 14 amino acids long. The CDR3 sequence: CSGSYAGLKTEAFF. The CDR3 coding sequence is TGCAGCGGCAGCTATGCAGGTTTAAAAACTGAAGCTTTCTTT.

This clonotype showed up many times. The CDR3 sequence is CASSVGLAYTGELFF. CDR3 in DNA: TGTGCCAGCAGCGTCGGACTAGCCTACACCGGGGAGCTGTTTTTT. This chain connects TRBV9 to TRBJ2-2; TRBD2 matches at 8 bases. Per the germline V gene, CDR1 is SGDLS and CDR2 is YYNGEE. The length of the CDR3 is 15 residues. Trimming removed 2 bases from V and 3 bases from J; junction bases left unmatched: 3.

Only one count was recorded for this clonotype. The chain has TRBV5-6 and TRBJ2-5; 14 nucleotides agree with TRBD2. The CDR3 is made up of 15 amino acids. With 2 bases clipped from V and 7 bases from J, the junction kept 4 bases outside the gene matches. Germline V CDR1 and CDR2: SGHDT, YYEEEE. The CDR3 coding sequence is TGTGCCAGCAGCTTCCTGACTAGCGGGGGGGGGACCCAGTACTTC. Translating gives CASSFLTSGGGTQYF.